This T cell receptor (beta chain) was found in a study of cytomegalovirus exposure and HLA in healthy donors (dated by TCRdb to 2017 to 2019). For context, the study as a whole: In an earlier analysis of 587 of the donors, approximately 300 Gb of sequence data and approximately 120 million unique TCR beta sequences from approximately 180 million T cells were reported. An early release that covered fewer than 750 HLA-typed donors contained approximately 300 gigabases of sequencing data and about 93 million unique TCR sequences. Of the 300 to 500 genotyped donors, over 80% were placed in the genetic ancestry cluster associated with self-reported Caucasian donors. The study aimed to test whether cataloging public T cell receptors could reveal signatures of past pathogen exposure. The T cell repertoires of under 750 subjects were profiled by immunosequencing and related to cytomegalovirus serostatus. A separate validation cohort of 90 to 150 different subjects was used in addition to the approximately 640-subject first cohort. To predict cytomegalovirus infection status, the study brought together high-throughput TCR immunosequencing, statistical association of individual TCRs with disease status, and machine learning. A later analysis re-examined previously published TCR beta repertoires from 500 to 700 donors and added high-resolution HLA genotyping to investigate patterns of TCR occurrence. Rather than using new phenotypic data, the later analysis identified candidate immune exposures from TCR beta sequences and from how often those sequences occurred across donors. To decide whether each TCR beta V gene segment behaved as functional or pseudogenic, an earlier analysis of approximately 600 of the donors relied on high-throughput TCR beta sequencing. Donor age, sex, ethnicity and CMV serostatus were compiled alongside the repertoire data. A later genetic analysis used genome-wide SNP genotypes for about 60% of the roughly 700 donors, treating that subset as a discovery cohort. Every discovery cohort repertoire had been produced on one sequencing platform. HLA typing covered class I and class II loci at four-digit resolution. The number of donors typed differed by locus, with 629-630 for A, B, C, DRB1 and DQB1, roughly 520 for DQA1, under 610 for DPA1, and some 470 for DPB1. Four to six DR-DQ haplotypes were handled as single units for association and clustering, since linkage in the cohort was strong. On average, 235,054 unique TCR beta nucleotide sequences were sequenced per donor among a few hundred genotyped donors of the cohort, with about 19% of those sequences being non-productive.

Libraries were made using the immunoSEQ multiplex PCR assay. The multiplex PCR relied on a mix of 60 forward primers for TCR Vbeta segments and 13 reverse primers for TCR Jbeta segments. The CDR3 region of rearranged TCR beta genes was amplified from genomic DNA by a multiplex PCR assay. The Illumina HiSeq System was used to sequence the amplified TCR beta libraries as 87-base-pair reads. Under the source paper's analysis protocol: In a later analysis, 80 million or so unique TCR beta chains were counted across the 666 repertoires, and roughly 10 million of these chains were shared by at least two donors. A nearest-neighbor algorithm error-corrected the raw reads and collapsed the reads into unique sequences, merging closely related sequences to remove PCR and sequencing errors. V, D and J gene segments were assigned by aligning CDR3 sequences to IMGT reference sequences. For a sequence to be retained, a match of at least six nucleotides to both a V gene segment and a J gene segment was required. A rearrangement counted as productive if the CDR3 had no stop codons and remained in frame with V and J, and every other rearrangement counted as non-productive. CDR3 was defined by IMGT convention, running from the second conserved V-encoded cysteine to the conserved J-encoded phenylalanine. The earlier analysis of 550 to 650 of the donors excluded any sequence lacking an unambiguous match to a single V gene segment. In an earlier analysis of around 600 of the donors, V segments were called functional above 56.7% productive rearrangements and were called segregating when the between-donor standard deviation exceeded 5%. A statistical classification framework was built to diagnose cytomegalovirus status from the catalog of TCR beta chain sequences. A later analysis assigned V and J genes by comparing TCR nucleotide sequences with IMGT/GENE-DB human TR gene sequences. Using the TCRdist pipeline, a later analysis assigned CDR3 sequences along with most-parsimonious VDJ recombination scenarios. In a later analysis, every TCR beta chain was defined by the combination of its CDR3 amino acid sequence and its V-gene family, and reads without a unique V-gene family were dropped. As a way to deal with suspected cross-contamination and a sequencing artifact, a later analysis dropped roughly 600 nucleotide sequences that were highly shared and had low generation probability. For each public chain, a later analysis derived a clonal expansion index from normalized ranks of inferred template counts within each repertoire. Generation probabilities in a later analysis came from a VDJ recombination model fitted to out-of-frame rearrangements, and those results were checked against IGoR. A later analysis scored TCR-TCR, TCR-HLA and TCR-CMV co-occurrence with hypergeometric tests, applying a repertoire-size bias correction to TCR pairs. In a later analysis, false discovery rates were estimated by permuting HLA or CMV assignments 20 times. In a later analysis, co-occurring TCRs were grouped using DBSCAN, with TCRdist sequence similarity added in when clustering inside HLA-allele-positive subsets. For co-occurrence clustering, repertoires with fewer than 30,000 or more than 120,000 public chains were excluded, along with about five repertoires with anomalous nucleotide sharing. Here the immuneACCESS table is served through TCRdb, limited to in-frame sequences with V and J called. Missing clones are a known gap in these copies; in checked studies unresolved V genes cover under half, and the rest lacks a known reason. D and trimming come from the DNA, and the V and J calls and clone size come from that table. Here the sample has approximately 140,000 clones; 60% to 80% occur a single time. Of the sample, about 5.3% is held by the ten largest clones.

On this clone itself: There is no known antigen for this receptor. The germline gene is not matched at one end of the junction; a read error may be the cause.

The paper as a whole reports these results and caveats: According to a later genetic analysis, donors in an Asian-associated ancestry cluster had fewer N-insertions in productive TCRs than the approximately 630-donor mean. When HLA alleles, especially DR and DQ, strongly co-occurred, attributing TCR associations to individual alleles was difficult. A later analysis found that TCR association rates varied across HLA loci, with DRB1 alleles showing the most associated TCRs and HLA-C alleles the fewest. Presence/absence analyses assumed roughly uniform sequencing depth across donors, an assumption that may not hold. An earlier analysis of 587 of the donors showed that most TCR beta V segments appeared in productive rearrangements either about 87% or about 30% of the time, which broadly matched IMGT annotations. Most TCR sequences were seen in very few donors, while some public TCRs were found in many individuals. In a later analysis, most CMV-associated TCR beta chains were found to appear HLA-restricted, with HLA associations seemingly driven largely by CMV exposure. Only TCR beta chains were sequenced in this cohort, and the absence of alpha or paired-chain data limited detectable features. Compared with equally common non-associated chains, HLA-associated TCR beta chains in a later analysis were more clonally expanded and had lower generation probabilities. Because counts were too low, roughly 16 rarely observed V segments, including chromosome 9 orphons, were excluded from the earlier analysis of 500 to 700 of the donors. A later analysis reported that several top co-occurrence clusters appeared linked to parvovirus B19, influenza, CMV and Epstein-Barr virus. Because HLA typing was unavailable for some donors at each locus, only the typed subset was used in association tests. According to the authors, the approach could potentially be generalized to other disease states and immunological phenotypes. Cytomegalovirus status was reported to be diagnosed by the classifier with high specificity and sensitivity in both the original and validation cohorts. A few of the identified cytomegalovirus-associated TCR beta chains were confirmed in vitro to be specific for cytomegalovirus antigens. At a false discovery rate of 0.05, a later analysis linked fewer than 20,000 TCR beta sequences to specific HLA alleles. A further reported finding was that TCR beta sequences accurately predicted the HLA-A and HLA-B alleles for most subjects in the first cohort. Linkage disequilibrium might explain the correlated functional status among segregating V segments, but an unknown experimental factor could not be excluded. A cluster of highly shared sequence variants was judged likely to be a technical artifact of the sequencing pipeline. CMV serostatus was the only immune exposure information available for the cohort. The study listed 150 to 200 TCR beta chains as associated with cytomegalovirus. In a later genetic analysis, a missense DCLRE1C variant was associated with V-gene and J-gene trimming of TCR beta chains, and the association was replicated in an independent cohort.

The cohort comprised around 690 healthy bone marrow donors. At the time of sampling, all cohort members were nominally healthy, though unrecorded immune exposures were likely present. The donor was CMV seronegative and was included in the group of around 320 seronegative cohort members. Every donor gave a peripheral blood sample, and the peripheral blood mononuclear cells from that sample were used for TCR beta sequencing. Genomic DNA extraction from the blood cell samples was performed with the Qiagen DNeasy Blood Extraction Kit. The TCR originated in a woman between 50 and 59 years old in good health and CMV-seronegative. Source material: PBMCs.

The sequence in DNA is TGCGCCAGCAGCTTGGACCCAGGGACTACTGAAAAACTGTTTTTT. This is translated as CASSLDPGTTEKLFF. The sequence is built from TRBV5-1 and TRBJ1-4, and the D gene may be TRBD1, 5 bases matching. The CDR3 numbers 15 residues from cysteine through phenylalanine. The read is trimmed to its CDR3 DNA, 45 bases read in frame from base 1. CDR1 is given as SGHRS and CDR2 as YFSETQ, both from the germline V gene.